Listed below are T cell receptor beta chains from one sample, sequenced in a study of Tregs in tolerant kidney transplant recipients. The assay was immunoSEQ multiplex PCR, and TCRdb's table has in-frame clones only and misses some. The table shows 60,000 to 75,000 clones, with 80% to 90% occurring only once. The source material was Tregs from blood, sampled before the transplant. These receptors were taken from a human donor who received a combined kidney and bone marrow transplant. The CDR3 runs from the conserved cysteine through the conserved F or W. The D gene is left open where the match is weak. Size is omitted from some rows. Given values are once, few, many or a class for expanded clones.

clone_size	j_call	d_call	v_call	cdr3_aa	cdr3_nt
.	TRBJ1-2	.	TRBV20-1	CSAPDYGYTF	TGCAGTGCCCCGGATTATGGCTACACCTTC
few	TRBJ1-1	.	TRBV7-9	CASSLAEGGQAEAFF	TGTGCCAGCAGCTTAGCGGAAGGGGGGCAGGCTGAAGCTTTCTTT
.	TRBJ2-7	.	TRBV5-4	CASSSAGHSYEQYF	TGTGCCAGCAGCTCGGCGGGGCACTCCTACGAGCAGTACTTC
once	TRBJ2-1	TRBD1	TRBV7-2	CASSLGGDRNNEQFF	TGTGCCAGCAGCTTAGGGGGGGACAGGAACAATGAGCAGTTCTTC
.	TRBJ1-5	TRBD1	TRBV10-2	CASSESSGGDQPQHF	TGCGCCAGCAGTGAGTCCTCAGGGGGGGATCAGCCCCAGCATTTT
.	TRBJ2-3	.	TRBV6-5	CASSSIRALTQYF	TGTGCCAGCAGCTCGATCCGGGCCCTTACGCAGTATTTT
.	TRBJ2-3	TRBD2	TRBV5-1	CASSSGGRGSTDTQYF	TGCGCCAGCAGCTCGGGAGGGCGGGGTAGCACAGATACGCAGTATTTT
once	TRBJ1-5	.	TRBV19	CASSEGGRGNQPQHF	TGTGCCAGTAGTGAGGGCGGCCGGGGCAATCAGCCCCAGCATTTT
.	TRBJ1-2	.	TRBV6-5	CASSEWAPGIDTF	.
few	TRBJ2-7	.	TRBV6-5	CASKAWTDSYEQYF	TGTGCCAGCAAGGCGTGGACAGACTCCTACGAGCAGTACTTC
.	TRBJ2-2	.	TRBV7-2	CASSPRVGTGELFF	TGTGCCAGCAGCCCAAGGGTTGGTACCGGGGAGCTGTTTTTT
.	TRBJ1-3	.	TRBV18	CASSPGHPLSGNTIYF	TGTGCCAGCTCACCCGGACACCCACTCTCTGGAAACACCATATATTTT
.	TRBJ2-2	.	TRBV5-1	CASSRGVGVGNTGELFF	TGCGCCAGCAGCCGTGGAGTAGGGGTCGGGAACACCGGGGAGCTGTTTTTT
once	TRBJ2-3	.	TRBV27	CASSFRFPDTQYF	TGTGCCAGCAGTTTTAGGTTCCCCGATACGCAGTATTTT
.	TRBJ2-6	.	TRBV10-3	CAISPQGAGANVLTF	TGTGCCATCAGTCCCCAGGGCGCCGGGGCCAACGTCCTGACTTTC
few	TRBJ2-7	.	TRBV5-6	CASSMGYEQYF	TGTGCCAGCAGCATGGGGTACGAGCAGTACTTC
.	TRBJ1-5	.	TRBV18	CASSPGRGLYSNQPQHF	TGTGCCAGCTCACCAGGTAGGGGATTGTATAGCAATCAGCCCCAGCATTTT
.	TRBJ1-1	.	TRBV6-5	CASSYSLGIEAFF	TGTGCCAGCAGTTACTCTTTGGGCATTGAAGCTTTCTTT
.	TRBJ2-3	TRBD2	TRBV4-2	CASGKASGGATDTQYF	TGTGCCAGCGGGAAAGCTAGCGGGGGGGCGACAGATACGCAGTATTTT
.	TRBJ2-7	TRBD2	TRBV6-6	CASSPRRGAGDYEQYF	TGTGCCAGCAGTCCCCGACGCGGCGCGGGAGATTACGAGCAGTACTTC
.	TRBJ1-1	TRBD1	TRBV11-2	CASSFDRVWNTEAFF	TGTGCCAGCAGCTTCGACAGGGTTTGGAACACTGAAGCTTTCTTT
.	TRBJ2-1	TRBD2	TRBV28	CASRLSGRAYNEQFF	TGTGCCAGCAGGTTAAGCGGGAGGGCCTACAATGAGCAGTTCTTC
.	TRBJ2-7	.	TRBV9	CASSVRPGRTYEQYF	TGTGCCAGCAGCGTACGTCCCGGGCGAACCTACGAGCAGTACTTC
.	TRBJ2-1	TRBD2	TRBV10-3	CAISDRGSGSNEQFF	TGTGCCATCAGTGATAGGGGTAGCGGGTCCAATGAGCAGTTCTTC
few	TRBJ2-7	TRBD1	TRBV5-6	CASSLVDRVYEQYF	TGTGCCAGCAGCTTGGTGGACAGGGTTTACGAGCAGTACTTC
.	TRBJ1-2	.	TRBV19	CASSLRGDGYGYTF	TGTGCCAGTAGTCTCAGGGGCGACGGCTATGGCTACACCTTC
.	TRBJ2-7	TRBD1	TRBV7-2	CASSLRQGQSEQYF	TGTGCCAGCAGCTTACGACAGGGACAGAGCGAGCAGTACTTC
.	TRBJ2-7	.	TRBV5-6	CASSFNRALSYEQYF	TGTGCCAGCAGCTTCAACAGGGCCCTCTCCTACGAGCAGTACTTC
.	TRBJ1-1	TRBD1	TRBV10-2	CASRETGAMNTEAFF	TGCGCCAGCAGGGAAACAGGGGCCATGAACACTGAAGCTTTCTTT
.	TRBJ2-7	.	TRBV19	CASSGDTDEQYF	TGTGCCTCATCAGGGGATACCGACGAGCAGTACTTC